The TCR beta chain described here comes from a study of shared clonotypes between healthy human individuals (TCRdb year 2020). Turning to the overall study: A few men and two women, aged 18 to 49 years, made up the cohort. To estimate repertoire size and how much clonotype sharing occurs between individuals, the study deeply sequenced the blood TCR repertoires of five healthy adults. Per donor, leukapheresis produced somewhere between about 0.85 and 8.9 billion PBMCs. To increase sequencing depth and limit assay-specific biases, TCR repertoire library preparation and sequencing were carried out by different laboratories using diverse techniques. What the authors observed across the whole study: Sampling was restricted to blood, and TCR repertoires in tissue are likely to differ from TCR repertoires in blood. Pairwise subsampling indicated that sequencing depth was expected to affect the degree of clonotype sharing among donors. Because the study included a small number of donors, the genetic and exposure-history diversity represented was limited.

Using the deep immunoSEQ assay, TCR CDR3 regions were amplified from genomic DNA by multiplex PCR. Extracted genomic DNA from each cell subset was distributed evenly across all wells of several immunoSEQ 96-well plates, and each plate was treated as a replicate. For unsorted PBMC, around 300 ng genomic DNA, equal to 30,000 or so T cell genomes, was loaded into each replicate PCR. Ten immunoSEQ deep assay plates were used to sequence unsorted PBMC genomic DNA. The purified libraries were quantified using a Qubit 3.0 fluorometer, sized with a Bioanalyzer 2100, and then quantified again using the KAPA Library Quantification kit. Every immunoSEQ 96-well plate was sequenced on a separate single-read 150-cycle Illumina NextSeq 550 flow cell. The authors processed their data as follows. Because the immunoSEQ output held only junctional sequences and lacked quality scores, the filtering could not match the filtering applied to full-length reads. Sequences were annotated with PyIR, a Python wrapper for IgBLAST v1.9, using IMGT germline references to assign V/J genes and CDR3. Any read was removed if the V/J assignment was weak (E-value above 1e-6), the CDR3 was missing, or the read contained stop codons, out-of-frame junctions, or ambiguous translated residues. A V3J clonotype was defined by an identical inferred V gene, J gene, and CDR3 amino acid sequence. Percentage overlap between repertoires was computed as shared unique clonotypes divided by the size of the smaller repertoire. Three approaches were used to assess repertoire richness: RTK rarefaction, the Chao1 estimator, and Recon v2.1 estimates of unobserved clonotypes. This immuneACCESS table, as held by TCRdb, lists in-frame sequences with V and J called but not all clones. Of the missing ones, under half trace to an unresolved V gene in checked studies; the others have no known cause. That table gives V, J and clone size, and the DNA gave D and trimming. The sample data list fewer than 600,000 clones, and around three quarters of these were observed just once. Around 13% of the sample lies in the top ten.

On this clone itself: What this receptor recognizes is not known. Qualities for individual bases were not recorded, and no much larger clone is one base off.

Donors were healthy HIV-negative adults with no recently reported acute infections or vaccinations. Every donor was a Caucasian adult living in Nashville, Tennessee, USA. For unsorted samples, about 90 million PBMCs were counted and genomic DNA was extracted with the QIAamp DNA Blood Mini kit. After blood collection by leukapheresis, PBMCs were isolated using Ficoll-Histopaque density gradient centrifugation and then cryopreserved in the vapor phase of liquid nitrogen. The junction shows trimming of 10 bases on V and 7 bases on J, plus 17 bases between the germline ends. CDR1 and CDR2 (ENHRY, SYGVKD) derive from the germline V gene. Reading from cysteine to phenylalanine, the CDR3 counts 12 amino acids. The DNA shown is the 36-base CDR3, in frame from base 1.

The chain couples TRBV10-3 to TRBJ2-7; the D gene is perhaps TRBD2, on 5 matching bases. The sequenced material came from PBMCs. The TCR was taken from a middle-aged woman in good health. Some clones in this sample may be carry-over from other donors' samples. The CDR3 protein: CANPPGSREQYF. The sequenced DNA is TGTGCCAACCCTCCGGGGAGTCGAGAGCAGTACTTC.